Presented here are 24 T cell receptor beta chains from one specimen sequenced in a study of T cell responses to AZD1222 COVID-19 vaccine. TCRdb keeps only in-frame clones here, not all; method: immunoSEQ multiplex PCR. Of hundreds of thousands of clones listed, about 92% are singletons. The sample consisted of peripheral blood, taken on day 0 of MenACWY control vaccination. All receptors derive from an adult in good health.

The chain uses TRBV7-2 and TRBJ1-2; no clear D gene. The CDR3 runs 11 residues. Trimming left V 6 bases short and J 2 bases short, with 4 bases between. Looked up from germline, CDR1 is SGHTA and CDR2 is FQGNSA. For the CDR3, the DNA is TGTGCCAGCAGTCAAAACTATGGCTACACCTTC. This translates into CASSQNYGYTF.

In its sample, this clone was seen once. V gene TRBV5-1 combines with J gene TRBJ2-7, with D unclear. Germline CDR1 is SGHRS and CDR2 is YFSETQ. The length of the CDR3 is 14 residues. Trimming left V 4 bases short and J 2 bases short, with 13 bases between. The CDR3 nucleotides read TGCGCCAGCAGCCCCGAAGCCCTAACCTACGAGCAGTACTTC. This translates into CASSPEALTYEQYF.

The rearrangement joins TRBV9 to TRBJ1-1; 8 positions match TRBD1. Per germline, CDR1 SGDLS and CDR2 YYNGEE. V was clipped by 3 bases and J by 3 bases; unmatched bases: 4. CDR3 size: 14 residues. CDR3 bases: TGTGCCAGCAGCGGGACAGGGTCGTACACTGAAGCTTTCTTT. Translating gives CASSGTGSYTEAFF.

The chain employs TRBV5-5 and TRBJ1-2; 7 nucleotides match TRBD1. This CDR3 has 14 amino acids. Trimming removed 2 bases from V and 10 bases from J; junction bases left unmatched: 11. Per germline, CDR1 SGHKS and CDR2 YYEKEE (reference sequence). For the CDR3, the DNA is TGTGCCAGCAGCTTATCCCTCCAGGGGGAAGACTACACCTTC. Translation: CASSLSLQGEDYTF.

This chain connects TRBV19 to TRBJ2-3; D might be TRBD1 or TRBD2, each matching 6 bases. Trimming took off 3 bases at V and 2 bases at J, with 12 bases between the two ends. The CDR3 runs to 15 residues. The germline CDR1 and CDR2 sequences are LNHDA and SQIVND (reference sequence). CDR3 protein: CASSIGGQPTDTQYF. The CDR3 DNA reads TGTGCCAGTAGTATCGGGGGCCAGCCCACAGATACGCAGTATTTT.

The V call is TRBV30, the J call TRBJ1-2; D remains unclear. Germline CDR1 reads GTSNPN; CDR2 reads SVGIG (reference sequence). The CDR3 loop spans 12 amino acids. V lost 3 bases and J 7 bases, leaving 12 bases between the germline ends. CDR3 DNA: TGTGCCTGGAGCTCCAGTGGGCGTGGCTACACCTTC. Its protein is CAWSSSGRGYTF.

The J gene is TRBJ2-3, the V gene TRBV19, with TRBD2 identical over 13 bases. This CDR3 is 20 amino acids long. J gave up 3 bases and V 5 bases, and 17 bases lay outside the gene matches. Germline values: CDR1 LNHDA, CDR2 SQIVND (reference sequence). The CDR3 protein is CASSRKKLAGGRSSTDTQYF. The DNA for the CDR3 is TGTGCCAGTAGTCGGAAAAAACTAGCGGGGGGGCGGTCGTCAACAGATACGCAGTATTTT.

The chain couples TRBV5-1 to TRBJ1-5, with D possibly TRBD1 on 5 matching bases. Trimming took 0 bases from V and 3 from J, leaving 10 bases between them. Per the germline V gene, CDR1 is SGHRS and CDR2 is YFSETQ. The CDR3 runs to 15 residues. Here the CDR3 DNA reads TGCGCCAGCAGCTTGGGGGACCTCCCCAATCAGCCCCAGCATTTT. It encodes CASSLGDLPNQPQHF.

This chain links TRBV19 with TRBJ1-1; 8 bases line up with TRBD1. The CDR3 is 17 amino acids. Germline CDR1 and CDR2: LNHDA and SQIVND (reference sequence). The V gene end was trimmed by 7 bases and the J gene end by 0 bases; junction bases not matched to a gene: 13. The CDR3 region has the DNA TGTGCCAGTAAAGGGTTTGACAGGGGCTCCATGAACACTGAAGCTTTCTTT. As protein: CASKGFDRGSMNTEAFF.

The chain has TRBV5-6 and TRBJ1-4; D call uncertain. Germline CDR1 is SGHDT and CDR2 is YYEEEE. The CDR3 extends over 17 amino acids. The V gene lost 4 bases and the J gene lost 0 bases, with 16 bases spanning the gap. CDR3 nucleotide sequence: TGTGCCAGCAGCCTAGGAGTGCCCTCCGCAACTAATGAAAAACTGTTTTTT. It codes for CASSLGVPSATNEKLFF.

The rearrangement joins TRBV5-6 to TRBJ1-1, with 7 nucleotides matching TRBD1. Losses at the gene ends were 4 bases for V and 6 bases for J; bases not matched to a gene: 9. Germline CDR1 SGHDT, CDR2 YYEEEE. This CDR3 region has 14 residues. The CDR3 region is CASSVPGQRAEAFF. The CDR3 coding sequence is TGTGCCAGCAGCGTCCCGGGACAGCGGGCTGAAGCTTTCTTT.

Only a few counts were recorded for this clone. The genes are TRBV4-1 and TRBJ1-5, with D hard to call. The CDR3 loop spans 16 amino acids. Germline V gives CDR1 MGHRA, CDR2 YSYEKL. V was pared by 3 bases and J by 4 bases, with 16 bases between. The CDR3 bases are TGCGCCAGCAGCCAGGACGGAGGCCTCGGGAATCAGCCCCAGCATTTT. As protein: CASSQDGGLGNQPQHF.

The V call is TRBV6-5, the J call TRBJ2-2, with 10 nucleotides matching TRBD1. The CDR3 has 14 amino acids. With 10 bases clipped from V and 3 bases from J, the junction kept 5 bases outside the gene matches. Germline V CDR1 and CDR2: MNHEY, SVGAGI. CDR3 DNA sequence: TGTGCCATCAGGGACAGGGGATACACCGGGGAGCTGTTTTTT. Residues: CAIRDRGYTGELFF.

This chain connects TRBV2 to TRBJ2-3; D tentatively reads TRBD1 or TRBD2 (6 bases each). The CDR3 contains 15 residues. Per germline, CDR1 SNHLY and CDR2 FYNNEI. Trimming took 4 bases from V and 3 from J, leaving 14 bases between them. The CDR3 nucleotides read TGTGCCAGCAGTGGGAGGGGCAGGGGAACAGATACGCAGTATTTT. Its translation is CASSGRGRGTDTQYF.

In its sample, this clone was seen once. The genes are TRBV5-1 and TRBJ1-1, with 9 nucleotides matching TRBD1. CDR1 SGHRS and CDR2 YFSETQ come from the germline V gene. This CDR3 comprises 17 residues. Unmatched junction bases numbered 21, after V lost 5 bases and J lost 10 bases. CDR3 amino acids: CASRSTGIGQGPGVAFF. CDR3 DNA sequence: TGCGCCAGCAGGTCGACAGGAATTGGACAGGGGCCAGGGGTAGCTTTCTTT.

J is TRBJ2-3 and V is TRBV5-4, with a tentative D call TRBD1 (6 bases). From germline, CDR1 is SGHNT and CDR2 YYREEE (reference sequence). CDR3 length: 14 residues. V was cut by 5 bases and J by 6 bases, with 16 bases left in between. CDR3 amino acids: CASRVGVGGDTQYF. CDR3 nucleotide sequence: TGTGCCAGCAGGGTTGGGGTAGGGGGTGATACGCAGTATTTT.

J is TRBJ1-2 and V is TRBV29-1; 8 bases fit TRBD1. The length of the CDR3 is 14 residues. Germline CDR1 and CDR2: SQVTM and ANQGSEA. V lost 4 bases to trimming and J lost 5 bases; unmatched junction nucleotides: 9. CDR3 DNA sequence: TGCAGCGTTGTAAGGACAGGGCTTGGATATGGCTACACCTTC. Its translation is CSVVRTGLGYGYTF.

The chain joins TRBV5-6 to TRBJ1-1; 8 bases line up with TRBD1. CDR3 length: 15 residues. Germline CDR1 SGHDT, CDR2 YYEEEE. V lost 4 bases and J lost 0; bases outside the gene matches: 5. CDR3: CASSNPGGLNTEAFF. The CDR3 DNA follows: TGTGCCAGCAGCAACCCAGGGGGCTTGAACACTGAAGCTTTCTTT.

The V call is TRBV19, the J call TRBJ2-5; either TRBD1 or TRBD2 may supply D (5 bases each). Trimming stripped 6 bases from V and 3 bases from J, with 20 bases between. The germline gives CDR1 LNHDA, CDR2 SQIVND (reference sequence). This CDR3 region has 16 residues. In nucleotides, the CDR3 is TGTGCCAGTAGATATTCTCCTGGGGGTAGGGAAGAGACCCAGTACTTC. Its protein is CASRYSPGGREETQYF.

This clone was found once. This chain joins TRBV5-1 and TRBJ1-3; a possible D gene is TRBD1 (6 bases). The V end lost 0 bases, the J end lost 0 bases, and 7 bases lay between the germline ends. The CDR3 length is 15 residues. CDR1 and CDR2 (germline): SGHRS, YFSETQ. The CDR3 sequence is CASSLADSSGNTIYF. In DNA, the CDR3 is TGCGCCAGCAGCTTGGCGGACAGCTCTGGAAACACCATATATTTT.

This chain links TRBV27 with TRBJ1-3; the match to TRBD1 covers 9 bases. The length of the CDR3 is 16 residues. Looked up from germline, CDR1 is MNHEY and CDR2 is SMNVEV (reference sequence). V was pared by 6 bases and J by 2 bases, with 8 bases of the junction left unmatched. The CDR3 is CASSPGTGRTGNTIYF. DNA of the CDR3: TGTGCCAGCAGCCCCGGGACAGGGAGGACTGGAAACACCATATATTTT.

This chain's CDR3 is CASSRTGVETQYF. The CDR3 bases are TGTGCCAGTAGTAGGACAGGGGTTGAGACCCAGTACTTC. The rearrangement joins TRBV19 to TRBJ2-5; 9 nucleotides line up with TRBD1. The CDR3 runs to 13 residues. V lost 4 bases and J lost 5; bases outside the gene matches: 2. CDR1 and CDR2 (germline): LNHDA, SQIVND (reference sequence).

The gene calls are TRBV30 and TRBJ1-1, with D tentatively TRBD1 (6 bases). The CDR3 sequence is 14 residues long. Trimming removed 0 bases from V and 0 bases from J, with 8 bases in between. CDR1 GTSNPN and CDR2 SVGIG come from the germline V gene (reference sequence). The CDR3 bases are TGTGCCTGGAGTGTCGAGGGGGTGAACACTGAAGCTTTCTTT. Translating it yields CAWSVEGVNTEAFF.

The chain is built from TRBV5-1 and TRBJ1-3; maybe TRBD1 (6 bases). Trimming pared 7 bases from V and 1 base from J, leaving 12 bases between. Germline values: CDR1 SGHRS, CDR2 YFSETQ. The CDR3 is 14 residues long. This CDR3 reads CASGQGGSGNTIYF. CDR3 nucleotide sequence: TGCGCCAGCGGCCAAGGGGGATCTGGAAACACCATATATTTT.